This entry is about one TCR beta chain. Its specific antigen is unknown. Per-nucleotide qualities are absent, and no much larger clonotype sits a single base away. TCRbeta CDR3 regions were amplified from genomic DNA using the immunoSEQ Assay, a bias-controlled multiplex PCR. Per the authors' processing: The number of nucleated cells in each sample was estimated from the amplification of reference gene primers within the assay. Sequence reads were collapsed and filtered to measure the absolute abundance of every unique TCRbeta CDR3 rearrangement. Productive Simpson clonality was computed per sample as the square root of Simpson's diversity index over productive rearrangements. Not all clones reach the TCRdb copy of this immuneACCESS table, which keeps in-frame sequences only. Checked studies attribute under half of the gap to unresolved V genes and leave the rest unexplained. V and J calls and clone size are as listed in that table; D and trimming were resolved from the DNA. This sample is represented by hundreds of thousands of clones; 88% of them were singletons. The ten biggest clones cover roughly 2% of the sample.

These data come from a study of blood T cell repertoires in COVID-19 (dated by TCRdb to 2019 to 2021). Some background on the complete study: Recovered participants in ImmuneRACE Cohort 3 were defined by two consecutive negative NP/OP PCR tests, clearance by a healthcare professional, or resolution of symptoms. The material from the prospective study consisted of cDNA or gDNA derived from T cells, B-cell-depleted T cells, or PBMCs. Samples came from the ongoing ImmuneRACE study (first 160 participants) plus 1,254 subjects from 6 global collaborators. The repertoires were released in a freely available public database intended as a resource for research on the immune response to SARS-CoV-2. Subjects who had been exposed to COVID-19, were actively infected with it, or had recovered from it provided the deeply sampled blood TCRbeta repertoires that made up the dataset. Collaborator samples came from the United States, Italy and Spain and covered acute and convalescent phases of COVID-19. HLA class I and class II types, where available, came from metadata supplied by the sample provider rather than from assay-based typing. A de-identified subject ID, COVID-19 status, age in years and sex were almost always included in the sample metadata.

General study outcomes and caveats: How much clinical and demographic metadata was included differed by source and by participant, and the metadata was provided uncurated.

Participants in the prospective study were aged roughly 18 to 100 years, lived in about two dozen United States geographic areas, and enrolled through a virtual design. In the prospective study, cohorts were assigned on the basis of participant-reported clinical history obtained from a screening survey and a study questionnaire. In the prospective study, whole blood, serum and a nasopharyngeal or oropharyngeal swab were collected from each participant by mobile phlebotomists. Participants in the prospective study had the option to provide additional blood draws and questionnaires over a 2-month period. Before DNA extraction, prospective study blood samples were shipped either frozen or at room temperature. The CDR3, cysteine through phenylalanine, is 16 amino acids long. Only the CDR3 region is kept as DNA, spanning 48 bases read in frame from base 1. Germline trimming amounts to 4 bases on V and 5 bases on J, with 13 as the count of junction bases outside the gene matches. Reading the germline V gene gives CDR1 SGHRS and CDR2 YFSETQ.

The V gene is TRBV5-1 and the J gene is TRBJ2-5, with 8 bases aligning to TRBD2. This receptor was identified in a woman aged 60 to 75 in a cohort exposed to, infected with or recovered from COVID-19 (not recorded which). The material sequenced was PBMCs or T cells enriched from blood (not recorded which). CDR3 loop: CASSKGFAGGQETQYF. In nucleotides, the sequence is TGCGCCAGCAGCAAGGGTTTCGCGGGAGGACAGGAGACCCAGTACTTC.